These 9 T cell receptor beta chains share one sample of origin, sequenced in a study of radiotherapy plus CTLA-4 blockade in lung cancer. Some clones are missing from TCRdb's copy, which holds only in-frame ones; the method was immunoSEQ multiplex PCR. The sample has roughly 100,000 clones; more than 75% are singletons. The sequencing here drew on peripheral blood, taken from a patient treated with radiotherapy plus ipilimumab. The receptor source for this set is a human donor with non-small cell lung cancer who had a partial response to radiotherapy plus ipilimumab.

This chain links TRBV5-4 with TRBJ2-5; 10 bases map to TRBD2. The CDR3 is made up of 16 amino acids. Per germline, CDR1 SGHNT and CDR2 YYREEE (reference sequence). Trimming cost V 3 bases and J 4 bases; bases outside gene matches: 9. CDR3 sequence (DNA): TGTGCCAGCAGCTCCGCTAGCGGGAGAGCCCCAGAGACCCAGTACTTC. Its translation: CASSSASGRAPETQYF.

The gene calls are TRBV27 and TRBJ2-3, with 7 positions matching TRBD2. The CDR3 covers 15 residues. Germline CDR1 MNHEY, CDR2 SMNVEV (reference sequence). Germline trimming cut 5 bases from V and 2 bases from J; bases unmatched to any gene: 7. CDR3 DNA: TGTGCCAGCAGTACCGATACTAGCGACACAGATACGCAGTATTTT. It is translated as CASSTDTSDTDTQYF.

J is TRBJ2-3 and V is TRBV29-1, with 11 bases aligning to TRBD1. CDR1 and CDR2 (germline): SQVTM, ANQGSEA. This CDR3 is 13 amino acids long. V lost 6 bases and J lost 5; bases outside the gene matches: 4. Written as DNA, the CDR3 is TGCAGCGTCGGACAGGGGGCTATAGATACGCAGTATTTT. Protein sequence: CSVGQGAIDTQYF.

The CDR3 is CSAGQGGTEAFF. CDR3 in DNA: TGCAGCGCGGGCCAGGGCGGAACTGAAGCTTTCTTT. This chain joins TRBV29-1 and TRBJ1-1; D is possibly TRBD1 (5 bases). The CDR3 runs 12 residues. Between the trimmed V and J ends, which lost 7 bases and 5 bases, there was a span of 14 bases. Germline loops: CDR1 SQVTM, CDR2 ANQGSEA.

The J gene is TRBJ2-5, the V gene TRBV5-8, with D possibly matching TRBD2 (6 bases). This CDR3 has 13 residues. Trimming pared 6 bases from V and 2 bases from J, leaving 11 bases between. Germline CDR1 SGHTS, CDR2 YDEGEE. CDR3 sequence reads: CASNSGGQETQYF. CDR3 sequence (DNA): TGTGCCAGCAACTCCGGGGGACAAGAGACCCAGTACTTC.

The chain joins TRBV27 to TRBJ2-7; D unclear. The V and J ends lost 0 bases and 2 bases respectively, with 8 bases between them. The CDR3 is 14 residues long. Germline loops: CDR1 MNHEY, CDR2 SMNVEV (reference sequence). The CDR3, as DNA: TGTGCCAGCAGTTTATCAACCGGTCCCTACGAGCAGTACTTC. Its translation: CASSLSTGPYEQYF.

The CDR3: CASSPLGGAAGHEQYF. In DNA, the CDR3 is TGTGCCAGCAGTCCCCTCGGAGGGGCAGCCGGGCACGAGCAGTACTTC. The chain is built from TRBV28 and TRBJ2-7, with D tentatively TRBD2 (6 bases). The CDR3 totals 16 residues. V was pared by 5 bases and J by 5 bases, with 22 bases between. Germline CDR1 MDHEN, CDR2 SYDVKM. Full variable domain (outside the CDR3, taken from reference TRBV28 and TRBJ2-7): DVKVTQSSRYLVKRTGEKVFLECVQDMDHENMFWYRQDPGLGLRLIYFSYDVKMKEKGDIPEGYSVSREKKERFSLILESASTNQTSMYLCASSPLGGAAGHEQYFGPGTRLTVT.

The V call is TRBV6-5, the J call TRBJ2-1, with 8 bases aligning to TRBD1. V shed 4 bases, J shed 9 bases, and the junction held 8 bases outside the gene matches. Germline CDR1 reads MNHEY; CDR2 reads SVGAGI. This CDR3 is 14 amino acids long. CDR3 amino acids: CASSSSSDRAEQFF. DNA for the CDR3: TGTGCCAGCAGTTCCTCCTCGGACAGGGCTGAGCAGTTCTTC.

CDR3: CASSPLESGGRSNQPQHF. The CDR3 bases are TGTGCCAGCAGCCCACTGGAATCGGGGGGAAGGAGCAATCAGCCCCAGCATTTT. The chain carries TRBV7-2 and TRBJ1-5, with D possibly matching TRBD1 (5 bases). V was cut by 5 bases and J by 1 base, with 21 bases left in between. Germline loops: CDR1 SGHTA, CDR2 FQGNSA. The CDR3 extends over 18 amino acids.